What follows is one T cell receptor beta chain and its context. The data originate from a study of blood T cell repertoires in COVID-19. Germline V lookup: CDR1 MGHRA, CDR2 YSYEKL. This CDR3 is built from 18 residues. The V gene end was trimmed by 1 base and the J gene end by 2 bases; junction bases not matched to a gene: 6. Profiling relied on immunoSEQ multiplex PCR, and the TCRdb table lists in-frame clones only, not all of them. This sample has 470,000 or so clones; roughly 90% occur once, and the top ten carry about 4.3%. The sequence was obtained from a woman aged 25 to 45 with acute or convalescent COVID-19. The rearrangement links TRBV4-1 to TRBJ2-5; 14 bases line up with TRBD2. Sequencing input: peripheral blood. CDR3 protein: CASSQGLAGGILQETQYF. DNA for the CDR3: TGCGCCAGCAGCCAAGGACTAGCGGGGGGGATTCTACAAGAGACCCAGTACTTC.